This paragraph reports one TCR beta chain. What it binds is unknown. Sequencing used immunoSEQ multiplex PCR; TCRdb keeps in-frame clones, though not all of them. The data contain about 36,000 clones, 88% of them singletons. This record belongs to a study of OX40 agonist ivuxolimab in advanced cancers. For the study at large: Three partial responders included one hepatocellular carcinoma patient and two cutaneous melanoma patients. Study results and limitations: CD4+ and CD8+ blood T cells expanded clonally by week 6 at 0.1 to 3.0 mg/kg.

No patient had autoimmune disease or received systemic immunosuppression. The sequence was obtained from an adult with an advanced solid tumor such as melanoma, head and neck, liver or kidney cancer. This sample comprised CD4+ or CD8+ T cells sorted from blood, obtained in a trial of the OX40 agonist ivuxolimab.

CDR3 DNA sequence: TGTGCCAGCGGGAGGAACAGTAACGGCAATCAGCCCCAGCATTTT. Translated: CASGRNSNGNQPQHF. The chain employs TRBV2 and TRBJ1-5, with D unresolved. Trimming cost V 8 bases and J 2 bases, with 16 bases left between them. CDR1 is SNHLY and CDR2 is FYNNEI in the germline V gene. The CDR3 consists of 15 residues.